This TCR beta chain was identified in a study of blood T cells in healthy people across ages. Regarding the study as a whole: A roughly linear fall in TCR beta diversity per million T cells was seen with increasing age. Relative to aged donors, long-lived donors carried more naive CD4+ cells and displayed higher diversity.

There were healthy Caucasian individuals from Russia, aged 6 to 90, serving as donors. Sample-barcoded 5' priming and a J-beta primer mix drove a second PCR of about 6 to 11 cycles. TCRdb fed the 5' RACE reads into MiXCR, producing one record per CDR3 protein. The data show about 640,000 distinct CDR3 sequences, 58% seen once. Trimming took 3 bases from V and 8 from J; bases not matched to a gene: 7. The CDR3 runs 15 residues. In the case of this clonotype: Antigen: not known.

The TCR originated in a man in his 60s in good health. The material sequenced was blood. V is TRBV12-3 or TRBV12-4 and J is TRBJ2-1, with 10 nucleotides matching TRBD2. The CDR3 region is CASSFPTSGKDEQFF. CDR3 in DNA: TGTGCCAGCAGTTTCCCCACTAGCGGGAAGGATGAGCAGTTCTTC.